This is a list of T cell receptor beta chains from one sample in a study of T cell responses to AZD1222 COVID-19 vaccine. Data came from immunoSEQ multiplex PCR; TCRdb stores just in-frame clones and leaves some out. The table records about 67,000 clones, under 90% of them present only once. Sequences were derived from peripheral blood, sampled on day 0 of AZD1222 vaccination. The receptor set was obtained from an adult in good health. Each CDR3 is given with its conserved first and last residue. A D gene is named only where the DNA matches it firmly. The size field is filled for only some rows; it gives once, few, many or a size class.

j_call clone_size v_call cdr3_length d_call cdr3_nt cdr3_aa
TRBJ1-6 . TRBV14 15 TRBD1 TGTGCCAGCAGCCCAGGGGGCCAGTATAATTCACCCCTCCACTTT CASSPGGQYNSPLHF
TRBJ1-2 . TRBV29-1 11 . TGCAGCGTTGCGGAAGGGCATGGCTACACCTTC CSVAEGHGYTF
TRBJ2-5 . TRBV20-1 13 . TGCAGTGCTAGTAGGCAAGCTAAAGAGACCCAGTACTTC CSASRQAKETQYF
TRBJ1-2 . TRBV14 13 . TGTGCCAGCAGCCAAGATATAACCTATGGCTACACCTTC CASSQDITYGYTF
TRBJ2-5 . TRBV5-1 16 TRBD2 TGCGCCAGCAGCCGGGGTAGCGGGACATACGGAGAGACCCAGTACTTC CASSRGSGTYGETQYF
TRBJ2-1 . TRBV28 17 TRBD2 TGTGCCAGCAGGCTAACTCGGACTAGCGGGAGGCGGGATGAGCAGTTCTTC CASRLTRTSGRRDEQFF
TRBJ2-6 . TRBV28 15 . TGTGCCAGCAGAGAGGGAAGCTCTGGGGCCAACGTCCTGACTTTC CASREGSSGANVLTF
TRBJ2-3 . TRBV5-4 16 TRBD2 TGTGCCAGCAGCCTAGGGACTAGCGGACTCACAGATACGCAGTATTTT CASSLGTSGLTDTQYF
TRBJ2-1 few TRBV7-2 15 . TGTGCCAGCAGCTTAGCGGGAGAAGCCTACAATGAGCAGTTCTTC CASSLAGEAYNEQFF
TRBJ2-1 . TRBV11-2 12 . TGTGCCAGCAGGCTCGTGGGGCGACGCCCGTTCTTC CASRLVGRRPFF
TRBJ2-3 . TRBV6-5 14 . TGTGCCAGCAGGGCGGGACCTAGCACAGATACGCAGTATTTT CASRAGPSTDTQYF
TRBJ1-3 . TRBV28 15 . TGTGCCAGCACTCCCTTAATGAGGCAGGGGAACACCATATATTTT CASTPLMRQGNTIYF
TRBJ1-3 . TRBV4-3 16 . TGCGCCAGCAGCCAAGATCTGAAGGGTTTGTTCTACACCATATATTTT CASSQDLKGLFYTIYF
TRBJ2-7 . TRBV6-5 13 . TGTGCCAGCAGTACCGGGACTCAATACGAGCAGTACTTC CASSTGTQYEQYF
TRBJ1-1 . TRBV16 13 . TGTGCCAGCAGCCAAGGCGGCCCCTGGGGAGCTTTCTTT CASSQGGPWGAFF
TRBJ1-5 . TRBV6-2/TRBV6-3 17 . TGTGCCAGCAGTTACGATTTAGGAGAAAATAGCAATCAGCCCCAGCATTTT CASSYDLGENSNQPQHF
TRBJ2-2 . TRBV5-6 16 . TGTGCCAGCAGCTCCCTGTGGCGGACAGACACCGGGGAGCTGTTTTTT CASSSLWRTDTGELFF
TRBJ1-1 . TRBV6-6 14 TRBD1 TGTGCCAGCAGTTATGAGGGGGCGAGAACTGAAGCTTTCTTT CASSYEGARTEAFF
TRBJ2-1 . TRBV4-2 18 . TGTGCCAGCAGCCAAGGCGGCGTCCAGCCATATGATTACAATGAGCAGTTCTTC CASSQGGVQPYDYNEQFF
TRBJ1-5 once TRBV7-2 15 TRBD1 TGTGCCAGCAGCTTATACAGGGGGGGGAGTCAGCCCCAGCATTTT CASSLYRGGSQPQHF
TRBJ1-6 . TRBV30 15 . TGTGCCTGGGCCTCCACGGGGACCTATAATTCACCCCTCCACTTT CAWASTGTYNSPLHF
TRBJ1-5 . TRBV3-1/TRBV3-2 14 . TGTGCCAGCAGTCCCTCGGGGTACGGTCAGCCCCAGCATTTT CASSPSGYGQPQHF
TRBJ2-1 . TRBV29-1 14 TRBD1 TGCAGCGTTAAGGGACAGGGGATTCCGAATGAGCAGTTCTTC CSVKGQGIPNEQFF
TRBJ2-7 . TRBV11-2 13 . TGTGCCAGCAGCTCCGGGGCCGGGAACGAGCAGTACTTC CASSSGAGNEQYF
TRBJ2-3 . TRBV20-1 13 . TGCAGTGCTAGTGACGGGGTGACAGATACGCAGTATTTT CSASDGVTDTQYF
TRBJ1-2 . TRBV5-5 13 . TGTGCCAGCAGCCCCCTAACTGTAGGTGGCTACACCTTC CASSPLTVGGYTF
TRBJ1-2 . TRBV18 13 . TGTGCCAGCTCACCCGACAGAGAATATGGCTACACCTTC CASSPDREYGYTF
TRBJ2-2 once TRBV5-1 13 . TGCGCCAGCAGCTTGCGGAGCACCGGGGAGCTGTTTTTT CASSLRSTGELFF
TRBJ1-2 . TRBV7-6 15 . TGTGCCAGCAGCTTAGGGGGGGGCGAGGTCTATGGCTACACCTTC CASSLGGGEVYGYTF
TRBJ1-5 . TRBV19 17 . TGTGCCAGTAACGGTCGACAGGACGGCTATAGCAATCAGCCCCAGCATTTT CASNGRQDGYSNQPQHF
TRBJ1-5 once TRBV21-1 17 . TGTGCCAGCAGCGAGTCAGGGAAGGGGGGTTTCAATCAGCCCCAGCATTTT CASSESGKGGFNQPQHF
TRBJ2-2 . TRBV19 14 . TGTGCCAGTAGTACCCTAATTAACACCGGGGAGCTGTTTTTT CASSTLINTGELFF
TRBJ2-1 few TRBV7-8 13 . TGTGCCAGCAGCTTAACCAGGGACAATGAGCAGTTCTTC CASSLTRDNEQFF
TRBJ2-7 . TRBV14 15 TRBD2 TGTGCCAGCAGCCAAGGGAACGGGAGGGCCCACGAGCAGTACTTC CASSQGNGRAHEQYF
TRBJ1-4 . TRBV5-1 17 . TGCGCCAGCAGCTTGGGAAGGGTACTTGCGACTAATGAAAAACTGTTTTTT CASSLGRVLATNEKLFF
TRBJ1-6 . TRBV5-5 15 . TGTGCCAGCAGCTTCGGGGGCTCCTATAATTCACCCCTCCACTTT CASSFGGSYNSPLHF
TRBJ2-6 . TRBV7-9 15 . TGTGCCAGCAGCTTCAAAGGCTCTGGGGCCAACGTCCTGACTTTC CASSFKGSGANVLTF
TRBJ2-5 . TRBV5-1 13 . TGCGCCAGCAGCCCTGGACAGCGGGAGACCCAGTACTTC CASSPGQRETQYF
TRBJ2-5 . TRBV5-1 16 TRBD1 TGCGCCAGCAGCTTGGGAACAGGGGGCGTACAAGAGACCCAGTACTTC CASSLGTGGVQETQYF
TRBJ2-7 . TRBV19 14 TRBD2 TGTGCCAGTAGTATAACTAGCGGTTCCTACGAGCAGTACTTC CASSITSGSYEQYF
TRBJ1-2 . TRBV6-5 15 TRBD1 TGTGCCAGCAGTTACTCGAAGAGGGGGCGGCGGGGCTACACCTTC CASSYSKRGRRGYTF
TRBJ1-1 . TRBV12-3/TRBV12-4 13 . TGTGCCAGCAGTTTAGGCATGAACACTGAAGCTTTCTTT CASSLGMNTEAFF
TRBJ1-2 . TRBV6-5 14 . TGTGCCAGCAGAGCCACAGGGTCGGACTATGGCTACACCTTC CASRATGSDYGYTF
TRBJ1-5 . TRBV5-8 17 . TGTGCCAGCAGCTTGAGCCCGGCCGCATTGAGCAATCAGCCCCAGCATTTT CASSLSPAALSNQPQHF
TRBJ2-7 few TRBV5-6 16 TRBD1 TGTGCCAGCAGCTTGTATTTCCAAACAGGGGGCTACGAGCAGTACTTC CASSLYFQTGGYEQYF
TRBJ2-3 once TRBV27 14 . TGTGCCAGCCGCCTTACAGGGCCAACAGATACGCAGTATTTT CASRLTGPTDTQYF
TRBJ1-2 . TRBV3-1/TRBV3-2 15 TRBD1 TGTGCCAGCAGCGGAGCCGGGACAGGGGACTATGGCTACACCTTC CASSGAGTGDYGYTF
TRBJ1-2 once TRBV28 15 TRBD1 TGTGCCAGCAGTTCGACAGGGGGACTTGGGTATGGCTACACCTTC CASSSTGGLGYGYTF